Here is one T cell receptor (beta chain) with its context. The sample comes from a study of shared clonotypes between healthy human individuals. The CDR3 is 14 amino acids. V shed 0 bases and J shed 7 bases, with 15 bases lying between them. CDR1 and CDR2 from the germline V gene are GTSNPN and SVGIG (reference sequence). Measured with immunoSEQ multiplex PCR; TCRdb has only the in-frame clones, and not every one. The repertoire holds around 1,100,000 clones, with 60% to 85% as singletons. This TCR was recovered from a man aged 18 to 29 in good health. Some clones in this sample may be carry-over from other donors' samples. This chain connects TRBV30 to TRBJ1-2; D not resolved. Sequencing was done on a sample of memory CD4+ T cells from PBMCs. The subset denotes: CD45RA-negative fraction. The CDR3 sequence: CAWSVRVMRAGYTF. CDR3 DNA sequence: TGTGCCTGGAGTGTAAGGGTAATGAGGGCTGGCTACACCTTC.